The table lists the clone carrying this TCR beta chain with many counts. Its antigen is not known. The term stable hyperthyroidism indicated an absence of ophthalmopathy within 18 months of follow-up. Scientists amplified the TCR beta CDR3 regions from RNA transcripts. HTBI primers were used in a first-round RT-PCR, which preceded a second-round multiplex PCR. Via MiXCR, TCRdb re-called the multiplex PCR reads, giving one row per CDR3 protein. The data show hundreds of thousands of distinct CDR3 sequences, around 21% seen once. The V and J ends lost 2 bases and 5 bases respectively, with 9 bases between them. CDR1 is MNHEY, CDR2 SVGAGI, per germline. CDR3 length: 13 amino acids. This specimen comes from a study of Graves' ophthalmopathy and Graves' hyperthyroidism. The study, taken as a whole, reports: Sensitivity of roughly 64% and specificity of under 85% were achieved by the model that predicted ophthalmopathy progression.

Sequenced: peripheral blood. This rearrangement joins TRBV6-5 to TRBJ2-5; D remains unclear. The TCR was taken from a woman aged 18-29 years with stable Graves' hyperthyroidism. The CDR3: CASSYGDPETQYF. DNA of the CDR3: TGTGCCAGCAGTTACGGGGATCCGGAGACCCAGTACTTC.